A selection of T cell receptor beta chains follows, all from one sample in a study of beta chain features in type 1 diabetes. Sequencing was performed with immunoSEQ multiplex PCR; in TCRdb, only in-frame clones are kept and a portion is missing. The data contain fewer than 55,000 clones, roughly 39% of them singletons. Sequences were obtained from Tregs from blood. The origin of the receptors is a man aged 25-45 years with type 1 diabetes. The CDR3 runs from the conserved cysteine through the conserved F or W. The order of the fields is J gene, V gene, D gene, clone size, CDR3 protein, CDR3 DNA. D genes are given only for firm matches. Clone size is shown for a subset of rows, as once, few, many or a class of expanded clone.

>TRBJ2-1|TRBV7-3|TRBD1|few
CASSLQGAMMNEQFF
TGTGCCAGCAGCCTACAGGGGGCCATGATGAATGAGCAGTTCTTC
>TRBJ2-1|TRBV7-9|TRBD1|-
CASSADRGTPNGIYEQFF
TGTGCCAGCAGCGCCGACAGGGGAACCCCTAACGGTATATATGAGCAGTTCTTC
>TRBJ1-2|TRBV18|-|-
CASSRAGDGPYGYTF
TGTGCCAGCTCACGAGCAGGGGACGGACCCTATGGCTACACCTTC
>TRBJ1-2|TRBV7-2|-|few
CASSPGGAANYGYTF
TGTGCCAGCAGCCCTGGGGGGGCCGCTAACTATGGCTACACCTTC
>TRBJ1-2|TRBV28|-|-
CASSLARRNYGYTF
TGTGCCAGCAGTTTAGCCAGGCGAAACTATGGCTACACCTTC
>TRBJ1-2|TRBV28|-|-
CASSSGGSNYGYTF
TGTGCCAGCAGCTCCGGAGGCTCCAACTATGGCTACACCTTC
>TRBJ1-1|TRBV6-1|-|-
CASRDRPRSMAEAFF
TGTGCCAGCAGGGACAGACCACGGAGTATGGCTGAAGCTTTCTTT
>TRBJ2-3|TRBV9|-|few
CASSVRGDTQYF
TGTGCCAGCAGCGTACGAGGAGATACGCAGTATTTT
>TRBJ1-2|TRBV18|TRBD1|few
CASATVTGSYGYTF
TGTGCCAGCGCAACGGTGACAGGGTCGTATGGCTACACCTTC
>TRBJ2-1|TRBV29-1|TRBD2|few
CSVLTSGAYNEQFF
TGCAGCGTCCTGACTAGCGGAGCCTACAATGAGCAGTTCTTC
>TRBJ2-7|TRBV5-1|-|once
CASSSLAGDYEQYF
TGCGCCAGCAGCTCCTTGGCAGGGGACTACGAGCAGTACTTC
>TRBJ2-2|TRBV4-2|-|-
CASSSGEANTGELFF
TGTGCCAGCAGTTCAGGTGAAGCGAACACCGGGGAGCTGTTTTTT
>TRBJ2-7|TRBV5-1|TRBD2|-
CASSSGGGYEQYF
TGCGCCAGCAGCTCGGGCGGGGGCTACGAGCAGTACTTC
>TRBJ2-2|TRBV28|-|few
CASHGGPPGELFF
TGTGCCAGCCACGGGGGGCCCCCCGGGGAGCTGTTTTTT
>TRBJ1-4|TRBV29-1|-|few
CSVEVLTGMGEKLFF
TGCAGCGTTGAAGTACTTACAGGGATGGGGGAAAAACTGTTTTTT
>TRBJ1-2|TRBV30|-|-
CAWSRQLYGYTF
TGTGCCTGGAGTAGACAGCTCTATGGCTACACCTTC
>TRBJ1-1|TRBV29-1|-|few
CSVAGQRASEAFF
TGCAGCGTAGCAGGGCAGAGAGCCTCTGAAGCTTTCTTT
>TRBJ2-7|TRBV28|-|few
CASSFSQYEQYF
TGTGCCAGCAGTTTTTCCCAGTACGAGCAGTACTTC
>TRBJ1-1|TRBV30|-|-
CATVAGYTEAFF
TGTGCCACGGTGGCAGGCTACACTGAAGCTTTCTTT
>TRBJ2-5|TRBV28|-|-
CASSLGGVLETQYF
TGTGCCAGCAGTTTGGGAGGCGTGCTGGAGACCCAGTACTTC
>TRBJ2-2|TRBV6-6|TRBD2|few
CASSYESSGYTGELFF
TGTGCCAGCAGTTACGAGTCTAGCGGATACACCGGGGAGCTGTTTTTT
>TRBJ1-1|TRBV6-4|-|-
CASSDSNRGSTEAFF
TGTGCCAGCAGTGACTCGAATAGGGGCAGCACTGAAGCTTTCTTT
>TRBJ2-2|TRBV28|-|few
CASSPVWGERGLNTGELFF
TGTGCCAGCAGCCCCGTTTGGGGAGAGAGGGGGTTGAACACCGGGGAGCTGTTTTTT
>TRBJ2-4|TRBV6-1|-|-
CASSDSSNKNIQYF
TGTGCCAGCAGTGATAGTTCTAACAAAAACATTCAGTACTTC
>TRBJ1-1|TRBV28|TRBD1|few
CASSLFGTGDTEAFF
TGTGCCAGCAGTTTATTCGGGACAGGGGATACCGAAGCTTTCTTT
>TRBJ2-2|TRBV5-5|-|-
CASSPLMGPGELFF
TGTGCCAGCAGCCCCTTGATGGGGCCCGGGGAGCTGTTTTTT
>TRBJ2-3|TRBV4-1|TRBD2|-
CASSRQLAEDTDTQYF
TGCGCCAGCAGCCGACAACTAGCGGAGGACACAGATACGCAGTATTTT
>TRBJ2-1|TRBV6-1|-|few
CASSGWVEGQQFF
TGTGCCAGCAGTGGTTGGGTGGAGGGCCAGCAGTTCTTC
>TRBJ1-3|TRBV28|-|-
CASSFRGAGGNTIYF
TGTGCCAGCAGTTTTCGGGGGGCTGGAGGAAACACCATATATTTT
>TRBJ2-5|TRBV7-3|-|-
CASSLSRAETQYF
TGTGCCAGCAGCCTCTCCAGGGCTGAGACCCAGTACTTC
>TRBJ2-7|TRBV5-4|-|-
CASSSSGDLYEQYF
TGTGCCAGCAGCTCCTCAGGGGACCTCTACGAGCAGTACTTC
>TRBJ2-6|TRBV6-1|-|-
CASTRGPGANVLTF
TGTGCCAGCACCAGGGGTCCTGGGGCCAACGTCCTGACTTTC
>TRBJ2-5|TRBV28|TRBD2|few
CASSLAGAVETQYF
TGTGCCAGCAGTTTAGCGGGAGCGGTGGAGACCCAGTACTTC
>TRBJ2-7|TRBV28|TRBD1|-
CAGSPGDRNNEQYF
TGTGCCGGCAGTCCTGGGGACAGGAATAACGAGCAGTACTTC
>TRBJ2-3|TRBV28|TRBD1|-
CASSSQGASYTQYF
TGTGCCAGCAGTTCGCAGGGGGCTTCATATACGCAGTATTTT
>TRBJ2-7|TRBV10-3|TRBD1|-
CAISTGTGAYEQYF
TGTGCCATCAGTACCGGGACAGGGGCCTACGAGCAGTACTTC
>TRBJ2-7|TRBV18|-|-
CASSPARRGEQYF
TGTGCCAGCTCACCCGCCCGGAGGGGCGAGCAGTACTTC
>TRBJ2-7|TRBV6-5|-|-
CASSSTTFWEQYF
TGTGCCAGCAGTTCGACTACCTTTTGGGAGCAGTACTTC
>TRBJ1-5|TRBV5-5|-|-
CASSLRDRRQVGNQPQHF
TGTGCCAGCAGCTTGAGAGACAGGCGCCAGGTAGGAAATCAGCCCCAGCATTTT
>TRBJ2-7|TRBV2|TRBD2|few
CASSEATGGRSAEQYF
TGTGCCAGCAGTGAAGCGACGGGCGGGAGGTCGGCCGAGCAGTACTTC
>TRBJ1-6|TRBV7-9|TRBD1|-
CASSLHTGTGYSPLHF
TGTGCCAGCAGCTTGCATACCGGGACAGGGTATTCACCCCTCCACTTT
>TRBJ1-1|TRBV6-1|-|-
CASSIFQFAGAFF
TGTGCCAGCAGTATTTTCCAGTTTGCAGGCGCTTTCTTT
>TRBJ2-1|TRBV2|TRBD2|few
CASSEVPGGNEQFF
TGTGCCAGCAGTGAAGTGCCGGGAGGAAATGAGCAGTTCTTC
>TRBJ2-7|TRBV20-1|TRBD1|-
CSAWDSYEQYF
TGCAGTGCCTGGGACAGCTACGAGCAGTACTTC
>TRBJ2-1|TRBV7-3|TRBD2|-
CASTLAGGVNEQFF
TGTGCCAGCACACTAGCGGGAGGGGTAAATGAGCAGTTCTTC
>TRBJ1-2|TRBV29-1|TRBD1|-
CSVEVTGGRGYTF
TGCAGCGTTGAAGTTACAGGGGGACGGGGCTACACCTTC
>TRBJ2-5|TRBV28|TRBD1|-
CASSPGQAIRRGETQYF
TGTGCCAGCAGTCCGGGACAGGCCATCCGGAGGGGAGAGACCCAGTACTTC
>TRBJ1-1|TRBV19|TRBD1|few
CASTKGQLNTEAFF
TGTGCCAGCACCAAGGGACAGTTGAACACTGAAGCTTTCTTT
>TRBJ2-7|TRBV11-2|TRBD1|once
CASSLVGTVSYYEQYF
TGTGCCAGCAGCTTAGTAGGGACAGTATCTTACTACGAGCAGTACTTC
>TRBJ2-7|TRBV6-1|TRBD1|-
CASSEAWAGGYEQYF
TGTGCCAGCAGTGAAGCTTGGGCAGGGGGCTACGAGCAGTACTTC
>TRBJ2-5|TRBV5-1|TRBD2|-
CASSTGTSGGQETQYF
TGCGCCAGCAGCACCGGGACTAGCGGGGGACAAGAGACCCAGTACTTC
>TRBJ1-3|TRBV9|-|-
CASSLGEAGNTIYF
TGTGCCAGCAGCCTCGGGGAGGCGGGAAACACCATATATTTT
>TRBJ2-3|TRBV2|-|-
CASTWRGGGTDTQYF
TGTGCCAGCACTTGGAGAGGCGGGGGCACAGATACGCAGTATTTT
>TRBJ2-6|TRBV21-1|-|few
CASSHRDRGYRAGANVLTF
TGTGCCAGCAGCCACCGGGACAGGGGCTACCGTGCTGGGGCCAACGTCCTGACTTTC
>TRBJ2-7|TRBV7-6|TRBD1|once
CASSLDRGEYEQYF
TGTGCCAGCAGCTTGGACAGGGGGGAATACGAGCAGTACTTC
>TRBJ1-5|TRBV7-2|-|few
CASRFGGAISNQPQHF
TGTGCCAGCAGATTCGGTGGAGCCATTAGCAATCAGCCCCAGCATTTT